These T cell receptor beta chains were read from a single sample in a study of CD8 T cells in Susac syndrome. TCRdb used MiXCR to reprocess the immunoSEQ multiplex PCR reads, holding one entry per CDR3 protein. Of some 200,000 distinct CDR3 sequences listed, approximately 96% were seen once; the top ten hold more than 0.08%. The sequenced material came from CD4+ T cells from PBMCs. Receptors originate from a human donor with Susac syndrome. Each CDR3 is given with its conserved first and last residue. The D gene is left open where the match is weak. The size of a clone is reported for some rows only, either as once, few or many, or as a class for expanded clones.

cdr3_length,d_call,clone_size,v_call,j_call,cdr3_nt,cdr3_aa
12,.,.,TRBV29-1,TRBJ2-1,TGCAGCGTTGTTTCGCCACCGAGTGAGCAGTTCTTC,CSVVSPPSEQFF
13,.,.,TRBV7-9,TRBJ1-3,TGTGCCAGCAGCTCCAATTCTGGAAACACCATATATTTT,CASSSNSGNTIYF
17,.,.,TRBV2,TRBJ1-5,TGTGCCAGCAGTGACCCCGGGGGGCACCGGGGCAATCAGCCCCAGCATTTT,CASSDPGGHRGNQPQHF
15,.,.,TRBV5-4,TRBJ1-2,TGTGCCAGCAGCCCAATGACCGGGACGGAGTATGGCTACACCTTC,CASSPMTGTEYGYTF
15,TRBD2,.,TRBV7-9,TRBJ2-3,TGTGCCAGCAGCTCTTCCGGGGGGTCCACAGATACGCAGTATTTT,CASSSSGGSTDTQYF
13,.,few,TRBV24-1,TRBJ2-5,TGTGCCACCAGTGACGGGGCGCGAGAGACCCAGTACTTC,CATSDGARETQYF
15,TRBD1,.,TRBV5-1,TRBJ2-5,TGCGCCAGCAGCTTGGAGGGAACAGGGGGGAAGACCCAGTACTTC,CASSLEGTGGKTQYF
15,TRBD1,.,TRBV15,TRBJ2-2,TGTGCCACCAGAGCGCGGGACAGGGTCTTCGGGGAGCTGTTTTTT,CATRARDRVFGELFF
12,TRBD1,.,TRBV30,TRBJ1-2,TGTGCCTGGAGTCTCGGACAGGGTGGCTACACCTTC,CAWSLGQGGYTF
13,TRBD1,.,TRBV2,TRBJ1-2,TGTGCCAGCAGTCGACAGGGGGGCTATGGCTACACCTTC,CASSRQGGYGYTF
15,.,.,TRBV28,TRBJ1-2,TGTGCCAGCAGTCCCCAATCCGTAGGGACCTATGGCTACACCTTC,CASSPQSVGTYGYTF
17,TRBD1,once,TRBV24-1,TRBJ2-5,TGTGCCACCAGTGAGCCGTTTTCGGACAGGGTCCAAGAGACCCAGTACTTC,CATSEPFSDRVQETQYF
16,.,once,TRBV11-2,TRBJ2-5,TGTGCCAGCAGCTTAGGTGTCTTGGGGACCCAAGAGACCCAGTACTTC,CASSLGVLGTQETQYF
13,.,.,TRBV30,TRBJ2-7,TGTGCCTGGAGTGGCAGGGGCTACTACGAGCAGTACTTC,CAWSGRGYYEQYF
13,.,.,TRBV7-3,TRBJ1-1,TGTGCCAGCAGCTTATTCGGTGACACTGAAGCTTTCTTT,CASSLFGDTEAFF
13,.,.,TRBV2,TRBJ2-5,TGTGCCAGCAACCCGGATTTAGGAGAGACCCAGTACTTC,CASNPDLGETQYF
15,TRBD1,.,TRBV7-9,TRBJ1-5,TGTGCCAGCAGCGGGACAGCGAATAGCAATCAGCCCCAGCATTTT,CASSGTANSNQPQHF
13,.,.,TRBV7-9,TRBJ2-7,TGTGCCAGCAGCTTAGCGGGGGGCCACGAGCAGTACTTC,CASSLAGGHEQYF
13,.,.,TRBV9,TRBJ2-3,TGTGCCAGCAGCGAGAGCCCCTTTTGGGCGCAGTATTTT,CASSESPFWAQYF
15,.,.,TRBV7-8,TRBJ1-2,TGTGCCAGCAGCTTATCTGGGGAAGGTGGCTATGGCTACACCTTC,CASSLSGEGGYGYTF
15,TRBD2,once,TRBV12-3/TRBV12-4,TRBJ2-4,TGTGCCAGCAGTTCGGGGGGATCGCCCAAAAACATTCAGTACTTC,CASSSGGSPKNIQYF
13,.,.,TRBV12-5,TRBJ1-1,TGTGCTAGTGGTTTGGTACCAGGGAAGGAAGCTTTCTTT,CASGLVPGKEAFF
16,TRBD2,.,TRBV7-9,TRBJ2-1,TGTGCCAGCAGCTTAGGATCCGGCGGGGGGGCTGATGAGCAGTTCTTC,CASSLGSGGGADEQFF
15,TRBD2,.,TRBV12-3/TRBV12-4,TRBJ2-5,TGTGCCAGCAGTAGTACTAGCGGGGGCAAAGAGACCCAGTACTTC,CASSSTSGGKETQYF
12,.,.,TRBV6-2/TRBV6-3,TRBJ2-3,TGTGCCAGCAGTCAAATAGGTGATACGCAGTATTTT,CASSQIGDTQYF